The rows below give T cell receptor beta chains drawn from one sample of a study of blood T cell repertoires in COVID-19. Repertoires were generated with immunoSEQ multiplex PCR, while TCRdb's copy carries only in-frame clones and drops some. The sample lists about 440,000 clones, 87% occurring once. Sequenced sample: PBMCs or T cells enriched from blood (not recorded which). These receptors all come from a woman aged 18 to 35 with acute COVID-19. The CDR3 runs from the conserved cysteine through the conserved F or W. Fields, in order: J gene, V gene, D gene, CDR3 DNA, CDR3 protein. D genes are given only for firm matches.

>TRBJ2-2|TRBV2|-
TGTGCCAGCAGTGGAGGGACTAACACCGGGGAGCTGTTTTTT
CASSGGTNTGELFF
>TRBJ2-7|TRBV3-1/TRBV3-2|-
TGTGCCAGCAGCCAAATTTCGAGGGAGCAGTACTTC
CASSQISREQYF
>TRBJ1-4|TRBV7-9|TRBD1
TGTGCCAGCAGCACTGGACAGGTCTATAATGAAAAACTGTTTTTT
CASSTGQVYNEKLFF
>TRBJ2-7|TRBV19|TRBD1
TGTGCCAGTAGTATTTACGGGACAGGACCCTACGAGCAGTACTTC
CASSIYGTGPYEQYF
>TRBJ2-7|TRBV27|TRBD1
TGTGCCACCAAACCCGACAGGGCGACCCACGAGCAGTACTTC
CATKPDRATHEQYF
>TRBJ1-4|TRBV7-9|TRBD1
TGTGCCAGCAGTGACCCCGGGACAGCTAATGAAAAACTGTTTTTT
CASSDPGTANEKLFF
>TRBJ2-1|TRBV30|TRBD2
TGTGCCTGGACTAGACTAGCGGGAGGGGTGGAGGAGCAGTTCTTC
CAWTRLAGGVEEQFF
>TRBJ2-7|TRBV6-5|TRBD1
TGTGCCAGCATGGGCAGGGGGCTGAGCTCCTACGAGCAGTACTTC
CASMGRGLSSYEQYF
>TRBJ1-2|TRBV25-1|-
TGTGCCAGCAGTGAAGTAGGAGGTAGTGGCTATGGCTACACCTTC
CASSEVGGSGYGYTF
>TRBJ2-7|TRBV19|TRBD2
TGTGCCAGTAGTATAGCGGGAGGGCCTCTCGAGCAGTACTTC
CASSIAGGPLEQYF